Included here is one T cell receptor (beta chain) sequence, with context. Its antigen is unknown. Per-base quality was not reported, and no clone a single base away is much larger than it. The germline V gene (reference sequence) provides CDR1 PRHDT and CDR2 FYEKMQ. The V and J ends are trimmed by 4 bases and 12 bases, leaving 13 bases between them. Inclusive of the bounding cysteine and phenylalanine, the CDR3 is 12 residues long. The read is trimmed to its CDR3 DNA, 36 bases read in frame from base 1. The data were obtained in a study of shared clonotypes between healthy human individuals (dated by TCRdb to the early 2020s). A note on the overall study: The cohort included a few men and a couple of women between 18 and 49 years of age. For each donor, CD4 naive and CD4 memory were each given three plates, CD8 naive was given two plates, and CD8 memory was given one plate. To estimate repertoire size and how much clonotypes are shared between individuals, the study performed deep sequencing of blood TCR repertoires from roughly five healthy adults. Libraries were prepared and TCR repertoires were sequenced by different laboratories using diverse techniques, in order to increase sequencing depth and limit assay-specific biases. Leukapheresis yielded between about 0.85 and 9.5 billion PBMCs per donor.

Using the deep immunoSEQ assay, TCR CDR3 regions were amplified from genomic DNA by multiplex PCR. Extracted genomic DNA from each cell subset was distributed evenly across all wells of several immunoSEQ 96-well plates, and each plate was treated as a replicate. Each replicate PCR for sorted subsets received 150 to 250 ng genomic DNA, equal to roughly 33,000 T cell genomes. The purified libraries were quantified using a Qubit 3.0 fluorometer, sized with a Bioanalyzer 2100, and then quantified again using the KAPA Library Quantification kit. Every immunoSEQ 96-well plate was sequenced on a dedicated single-read 150-cycle Illumina NextSeq 550 flow cell. As for the original processing: Because the immunoSEQ output held only junctional sequences and lacked quality scores, the filtering could not match the filtering applied to full-length reads. To assign V/J genes and CDR3, sequences were annotated against IMGT germline references using PyIR, a Python wrapper for IgBLAST v1.9. Any read was removed if the V/J assignment was weak (E-value above 1e-6), the CDR3 was missing, or the read contained stop codons, out-of-frame junctions, or ambiguous translated residues. V3J clonotypes were defined as sequences sharing an identical inferred V gene, J gene, and CDR3 amino acid sequence. To compute the percentage overlap between repertoires, the number of shared unique clonotypes was divided by the size of the smaller repertoire. Repertoire richness was assessed with RTK rarefaction, the Chao1 estimator, and Recon v2.1 estimates of unobserved clonotypes. Generation probabilities were computed with OLGA for all TCRbeta clonotypes obtained by the gDNA method from four donors. The clones in this table, taken by TCRdb from immuneACCESS, are in-frame only. Not every clone is retained; where verified, under half of the shortfall comes from an unresolved V gene, and the cause of the rest is unknown. From that table come the V and J calls and clone size; the DNA was used to work out D and trimming. The sample data list 2.5 million or so clones, and roughly 92% of these were observed just once. Around 0.14% of the sample comes from the top ten.

Healthy HIV-negative adults with no recently reported acute infections or vaccinations were included as donors. Every donor was a Caucasian adult residing in Nashville, Tennessee, USA. CD4+ T cells were enriched by magnetic negative selection; naive cells were then positively selected on CD45RA, and the negative fraction formed the memory subset. Blood was obtained by leukapheresis, after which PBMCs were separated by Ficoll-Histopaque density gradient centrifugation and cryopreserved in liquid nitrogen vapor phase. Analytical flow cytometry was used to check the purity and quantity of each magnetically sorted T cell population. Genomic DNA was isolated from every sorted fraction and measured by UV absorbance on a Nanodrop 2000c. Here is what the overall study found, with its caveats: Estimated clonotype richness was generally larger for naive than for memory subsets. When a few donors were compared, the shared fraction of clonotypes was around 5% for naive CD4, approximately 3.3% for naive CD8, 2% to 2.5% for memory CD4, and 0.4% for memory CD8. Because the study included a small number of donors, the genetic and exposure-history diversity represented was limited. Even with the large sequencing depth, rarefaction of the sorted-subset datasets indicated that sequencing was incomplete. Sampling was restricted to blood, and TCR repertoires in tissue are likely to differ from TCR repertoires in blood. Pairwise subsampling led to the expectation that sequencing depth would affect the degree of clonotype sharing among donors. Compared with non-shared clonotypes, clonotypes shared by all four sorted-subset donors had higher generation probabilities.

The V gene is TRBV13 and the J gene is TRBJ2-4, with a tentative D gene TRBD1 over 6 matching bases. The sample taken for sequencing was naive CD4+ T cells sorted from blood. According to the study, the label for this sample's cell subset or site signals: CD45RA+ positively selected. This receptor was identified in a young man in good health. The CDR3 amino acid sequence is: CASSYRDTNQYF. The nucleotides are TGTGCCAGCAGCTACCGGGACACGAATCAGTACTTC.